This TCR beta chain was recorded in a study of blood T cell repertoires in COVID-19. Whole-study context: Some COVID-19 samples were acute and others convalescent; all came from the United States, Italy and Spain.

Repertoires were generated with immunoSEQ multiplex PCR, while TCRdb's copy carries only in-frame clones and drops some. The sample carries about 94,000 clones, under 80% recorded once. CDR1 SGHTA and CDR2 FQGNSA come from the germline V gene. This CDR3 region has 12 residues. Trimming pared 2 bases from V and 7 bases from J, leaving 9 bases between. The V and J genes are TRBV7-2 and TRBJ2-7, with TRBD2 as a possible D gene (6 bases). Material: peripheral blood. This TCR was recovered from a man in his sixties or seventies with COVID-19, enrolled during active disease. CDR3 sequence (DNA): TGTGCCAGCAGCTTAATGGCGGGAGAGCAGTACTTC. Its protein is CASSLMAGEQYF.